This T cell receptor beta chain was sequenced in a study of blood T cells in healthy people across ages. Alongside a J-beta primer mix, a sample-barcoded 5' primer served in a second PCR lasting about 6 to 12 cycles. Every cDNA was tagged by a template-switch adaptor with 12 random nucleotides. MiXCR, applied by TCRdb to the 5' RACE reads, yields one record per CDR3 protein. The sample has about 1.6 million distinct CDR3 sequences; almost 35% are singletons. The CDR3 extends over 14 amino acids. Germline loops: CDR1 DFQATT, CDR2 SNEGSKA (reference sequence). Trimming took off 6 bases at V and 4 bases at J, with 18 bases between the two ends. Donor samples were obtained from healthy Caucasian individuals from Russia, aged about 6 to 100. Regarding this clonotype: Its antigen is unknown.

Study conclusions and caveats: The recorded TCR beta diversity per million T cells decreased in a roughly linear manner with age. There was no known CMV status for donors, so expanded clonotype changes were possibly confounded.

Sequenced sample: blood. This clonotype originated in a woman aged 25 to 45 in good health. The chain is built from TRBV20-1 and TRBJ1-1; TRBD1 is a possible D gene (5 bases). The CDR3 region is CSANRQIVGTEAFF. In nucleotides, the CDR3 is TGCAGTGCAAATCGACAGATCGTCGGCACTGAAGCTTTCTTT.